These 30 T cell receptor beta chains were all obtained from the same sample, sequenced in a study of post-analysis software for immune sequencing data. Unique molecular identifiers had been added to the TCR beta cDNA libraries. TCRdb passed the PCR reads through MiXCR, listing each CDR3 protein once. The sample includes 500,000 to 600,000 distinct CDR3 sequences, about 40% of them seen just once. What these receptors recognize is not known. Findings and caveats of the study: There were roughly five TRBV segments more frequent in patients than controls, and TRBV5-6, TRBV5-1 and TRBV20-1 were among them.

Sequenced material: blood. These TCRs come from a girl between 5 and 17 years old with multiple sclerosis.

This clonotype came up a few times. The CDR3, as DNA: TGTGCCATCAGTGAGACCCGGGGAAATCAGCCCCAGCATTTT. Encoded protein: CAISETRGNQPQHF. The rearrangement uses TRBV10-3 and TRBJ1-5, with D unresolved. The germline gives CDR1 ENHRY, CDR2 SYGVKD. The CDR3 consists of 14 residues. Trimming removed 2 bases at V and 4 bases at J, with 9 bases between.

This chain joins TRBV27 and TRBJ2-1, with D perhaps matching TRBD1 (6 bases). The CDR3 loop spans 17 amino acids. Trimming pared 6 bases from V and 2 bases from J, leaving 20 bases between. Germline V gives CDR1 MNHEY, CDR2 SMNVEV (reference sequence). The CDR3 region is CASSPKARQGPYNEQFF. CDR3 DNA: TGTGCCAGCAGCCCGAAGGCCCGGCAGGGGCCCTACAATGAGCAGTTCTTC.

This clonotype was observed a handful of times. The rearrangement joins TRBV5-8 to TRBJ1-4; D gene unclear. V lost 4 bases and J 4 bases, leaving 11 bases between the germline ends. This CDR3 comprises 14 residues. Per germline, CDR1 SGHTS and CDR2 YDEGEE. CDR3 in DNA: TGTGCCAGCAGCCTTCGGACCCGTAATGAAAAACTGTTTTTT. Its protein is CASSLRTRNEKLFF.

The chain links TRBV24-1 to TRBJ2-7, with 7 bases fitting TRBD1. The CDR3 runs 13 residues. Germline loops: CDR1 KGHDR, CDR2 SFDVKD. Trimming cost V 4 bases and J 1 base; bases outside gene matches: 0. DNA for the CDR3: TGTGCCACCAGTGAACAGGGGTCCTACGAGCAGTACTTC. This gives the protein CATSEQGSYEQYF.

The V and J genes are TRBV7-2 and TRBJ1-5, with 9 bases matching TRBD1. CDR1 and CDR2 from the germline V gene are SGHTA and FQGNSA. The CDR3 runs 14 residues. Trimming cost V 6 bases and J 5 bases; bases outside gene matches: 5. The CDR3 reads CASRRTGVDQPQHF. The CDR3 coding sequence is TGTGCCAGCAGACGGACAGGGGTCGATCAGCCCCAGCATTTT.

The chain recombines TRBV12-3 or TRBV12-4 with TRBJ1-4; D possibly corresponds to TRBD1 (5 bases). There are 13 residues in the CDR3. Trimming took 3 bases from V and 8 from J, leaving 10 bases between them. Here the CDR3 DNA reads TGTGCCAGCAGTTTGGGGGGGGACGAAAAACTGTTTTTT. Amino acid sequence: CASSLGGDEKLFF.

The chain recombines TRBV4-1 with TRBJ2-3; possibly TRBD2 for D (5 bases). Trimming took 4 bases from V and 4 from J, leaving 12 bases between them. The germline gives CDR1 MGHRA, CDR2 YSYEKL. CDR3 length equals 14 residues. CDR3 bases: TGCGCCAGCAGCCGAGGGCCATTCCCAGATACGCAGTATTTT. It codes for CASSRGPFPDTQYF.

CDR3 nucleotide sequence: TGCAGTGCTAGAGATCTTGGGGGGCCGGGCTACAATGAGCAGTTCTTC. The encoded protein is CSARDLGGPGYNEQFF. The chain uses TRBV20-1 and TRBJ2-1; D possibly matches TRBD1 or TRBD2 (6 bases each). V was shortened by 0 bases and J by 3 bases, with 15 bases between the two germline ends. The germline CDR1 and CDR2 sequences are DFQATT and SNEGSKA (reference sequence). There are 16 residues in the CDR3.

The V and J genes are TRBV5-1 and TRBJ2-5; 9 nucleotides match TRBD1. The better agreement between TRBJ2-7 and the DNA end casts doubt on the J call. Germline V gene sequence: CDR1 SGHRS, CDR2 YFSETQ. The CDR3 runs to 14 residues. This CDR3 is CASTGQGSAYEQYF. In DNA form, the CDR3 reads TGCGCCAGCACCGGACAGGGGAGTGCCTACGAGCAGTACTTC.

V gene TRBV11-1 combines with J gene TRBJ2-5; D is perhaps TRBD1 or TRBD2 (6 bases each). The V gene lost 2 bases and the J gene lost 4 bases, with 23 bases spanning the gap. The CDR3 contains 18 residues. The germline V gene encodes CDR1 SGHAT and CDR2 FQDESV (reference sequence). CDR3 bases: TGTGCCAGCAGCTTACCCAGCCGCGGAGGGACAAGGCGAGAGACCCAGTACTTC. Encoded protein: CASSLPSRGGTRRETQYF. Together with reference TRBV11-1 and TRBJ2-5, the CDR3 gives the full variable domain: EAEVAQSPRYKITEKSQAVAFWCDPISGHATLYWYRQILGQGPELLVQFQDESVVDDSQLPKDRFSAERLKGVDSTLKIQPAELGDSAMYLCASSLPSRGGTRRETQYFGPGTRLLVL.

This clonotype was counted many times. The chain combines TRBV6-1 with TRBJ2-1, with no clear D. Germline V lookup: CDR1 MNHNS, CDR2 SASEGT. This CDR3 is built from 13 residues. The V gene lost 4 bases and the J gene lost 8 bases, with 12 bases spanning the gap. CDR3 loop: CASSGSGRHEQFF. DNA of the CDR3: TGTGCCAGCAGTGGTTCAGGCAGGCATGAGCAGTTCTTC.

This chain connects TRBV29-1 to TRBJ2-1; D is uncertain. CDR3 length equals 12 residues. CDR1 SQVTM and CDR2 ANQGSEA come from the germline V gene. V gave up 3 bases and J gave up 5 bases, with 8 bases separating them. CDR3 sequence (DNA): TGCAGCGTTGACGGGTTAAACAATGAGCAGTTCTTC. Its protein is CSVDGLNNEQFF.

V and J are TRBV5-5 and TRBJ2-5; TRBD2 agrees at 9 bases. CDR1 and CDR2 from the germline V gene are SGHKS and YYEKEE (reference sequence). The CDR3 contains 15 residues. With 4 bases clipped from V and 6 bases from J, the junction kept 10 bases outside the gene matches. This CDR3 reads CASSPTGTSFQTQYF. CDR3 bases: TGTGCCAGCAGCCCGACCGGGACTAGCTTCCAGACCCAGTACTTC.

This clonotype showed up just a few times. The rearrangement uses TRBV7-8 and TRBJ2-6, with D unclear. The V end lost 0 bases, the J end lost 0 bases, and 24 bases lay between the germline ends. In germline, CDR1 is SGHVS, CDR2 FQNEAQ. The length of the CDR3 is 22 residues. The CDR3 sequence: CASSLARWVSEKRSSGANVLTF. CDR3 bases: TGTGCCAGCAGCTTAGCGAGGTGGGTTTCGGAGAAGAGAAGCTCTGGGGCCAACGTCCTGACTTTC.

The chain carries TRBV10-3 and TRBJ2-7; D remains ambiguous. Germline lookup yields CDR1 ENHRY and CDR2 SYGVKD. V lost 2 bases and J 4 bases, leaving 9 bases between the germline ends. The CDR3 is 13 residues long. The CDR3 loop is CAISEGFSYEQYF. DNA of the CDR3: TGTGCCATCAGTGAGGGGTTCAGTTACGAGCAGTACTTC.

DNA for the CDR3: TGTGCCAGCAGTTACTCCCACAGGGGAGGCTACACCTTC. Translated, it gives CASSYSHRGGYTF. The V call is TRBV6-5, the J call TRBJ1-2; 7 positions agree with TRBD1. The CDR3 is 13 amino acids. V lost 0 bases, J lost 8 bases, and 3 bases stayed unmatched. From germline, CDR1 is MNHEY and CDR2 SVGAGI.

CDR3 amino acids: CASRRTAAVGYTF. The CDR3 nucleotides read TGTGCCAGCAGGAGGACCGCGGCCGTTGGCTACACCTTC. The chain is built from TRBV6-6 and TRBJ1-2; D unresolved. CDR1 is MNHNY and CDR2 is SVGAGI in the germline V gene (reference sequence). CDR3 length equals 13 residues. V lost 6 bases and J lost 7, with 15 bases in between.

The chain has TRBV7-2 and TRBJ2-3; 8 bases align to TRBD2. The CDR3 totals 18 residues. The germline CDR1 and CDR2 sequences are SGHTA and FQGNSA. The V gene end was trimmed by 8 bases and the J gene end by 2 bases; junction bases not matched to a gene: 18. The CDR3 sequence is CASVSRLAGRRNTDTQYF. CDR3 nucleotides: TGTGCCAGCGTCTCCCGTTTAGCGGGACGAAGAAACACAGATACGCAGTATTTT.

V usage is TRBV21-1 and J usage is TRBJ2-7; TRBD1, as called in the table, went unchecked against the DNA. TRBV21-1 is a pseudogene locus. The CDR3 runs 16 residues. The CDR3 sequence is CASSKAEGDGAYEQYF. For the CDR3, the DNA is TGTGCCAGCAGCAAAGCCGAGGGGGACGGGGCCTACGAGCAGTACTTC.

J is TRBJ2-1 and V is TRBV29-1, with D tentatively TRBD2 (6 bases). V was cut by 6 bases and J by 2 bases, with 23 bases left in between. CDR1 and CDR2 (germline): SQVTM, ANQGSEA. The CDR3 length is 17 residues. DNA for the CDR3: TGCAGCGTGGTCCCGGGACTGGGCAGAGGCCCCTACAATGAGCAGTTCTTC. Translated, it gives CSVVPGLGRGPYNEQFF.

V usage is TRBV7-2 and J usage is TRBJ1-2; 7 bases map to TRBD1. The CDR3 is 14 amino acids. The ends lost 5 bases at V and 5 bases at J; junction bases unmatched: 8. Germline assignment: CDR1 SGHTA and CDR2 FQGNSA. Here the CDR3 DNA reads TGTGCCAGCAGCCCCCCGGCAGGGGGGTATGGCTACACCTTC. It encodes CASSPPAGGYGYTF.

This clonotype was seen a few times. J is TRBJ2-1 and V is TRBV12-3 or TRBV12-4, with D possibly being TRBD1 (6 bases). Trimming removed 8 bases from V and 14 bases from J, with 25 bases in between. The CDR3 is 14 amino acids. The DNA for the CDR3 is TGTGCCAGCCTTCCCAAGGGGGAGCCGCCCGGGAAGTTCTTC. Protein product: CASLPKGEPPGKFF.

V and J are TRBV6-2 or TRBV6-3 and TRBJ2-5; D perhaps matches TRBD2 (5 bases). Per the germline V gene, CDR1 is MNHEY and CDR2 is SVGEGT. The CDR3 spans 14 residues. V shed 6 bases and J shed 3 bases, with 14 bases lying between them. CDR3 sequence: CASSLWRAEETQYF. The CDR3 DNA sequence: TGTGCCAGCAGCCTCTGGCGGGCGGAAGAGACCCAGTACTTC.

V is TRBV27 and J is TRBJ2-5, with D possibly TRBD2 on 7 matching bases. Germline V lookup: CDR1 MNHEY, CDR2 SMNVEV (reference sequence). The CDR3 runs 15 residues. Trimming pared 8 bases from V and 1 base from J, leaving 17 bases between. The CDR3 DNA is TGTGCCAGCGGCCGGACTAGAGGGGGCCAAGAGACCCAGTACTTC. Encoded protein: CASGRTRGGQETQYF.

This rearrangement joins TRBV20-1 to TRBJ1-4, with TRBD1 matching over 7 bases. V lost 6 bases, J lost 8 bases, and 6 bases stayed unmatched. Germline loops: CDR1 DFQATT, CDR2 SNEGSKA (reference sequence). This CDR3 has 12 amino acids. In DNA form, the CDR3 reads TGCAGTGCCCTCGGGACAGTGGAAAAACTGTTTTTT. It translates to CSALGTVEKLFF.

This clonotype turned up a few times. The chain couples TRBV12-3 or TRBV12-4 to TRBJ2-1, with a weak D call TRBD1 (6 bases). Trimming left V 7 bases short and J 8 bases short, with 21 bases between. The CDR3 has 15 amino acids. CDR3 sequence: CASTLGDTLRDEQFF. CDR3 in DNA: TGTGCCAGCACTCTGGGGGACACCCTCAGGGATGAGCAGTTCTTC.

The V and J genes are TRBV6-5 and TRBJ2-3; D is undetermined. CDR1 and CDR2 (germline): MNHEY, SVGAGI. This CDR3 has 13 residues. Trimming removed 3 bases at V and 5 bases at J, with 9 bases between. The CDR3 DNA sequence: TGTGCCAGCAGTTATAGAGACCTAGATACGCAGTATTTT. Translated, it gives CASSYRDLDTQYF.

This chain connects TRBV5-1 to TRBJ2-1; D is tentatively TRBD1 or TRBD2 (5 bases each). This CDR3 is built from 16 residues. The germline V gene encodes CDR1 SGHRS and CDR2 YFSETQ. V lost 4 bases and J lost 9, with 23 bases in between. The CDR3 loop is CASSGRPGTPVGEQFF. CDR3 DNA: TGCGCCAGCAGCGGACGCCCCGGGACCCCCGTGGGTGAGCAGTTCTTC.

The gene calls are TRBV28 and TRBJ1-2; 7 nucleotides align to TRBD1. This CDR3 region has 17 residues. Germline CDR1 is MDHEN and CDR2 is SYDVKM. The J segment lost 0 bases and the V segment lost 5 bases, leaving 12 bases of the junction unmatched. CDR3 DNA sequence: TGTGCCAGCAGTAAAACCGGGACAGCCCATTCTAACTATGGCTACACCTTC. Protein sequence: CASSKTGTAHSNYGYTF.

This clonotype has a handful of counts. CDR3 in amino acids: CASSYSLAGDYNEQFF. Written as DNA, the CDR3 is TGTGCCAGCAGTTACAGCTTAGCGGGGGACTACAATGAGCAGTTCTTC. The chain carries TRBV6-2 or TRBV6-3 and TRBJ2-1; 9 nucleotides align to TRBD2. Germline loops: CDR1 MNHEY, CDR2 SVGEGT. The ends lost 2 bases at V and 3 bases at J; junction bases unmatched: 5. The CDR3 totals 16 residues.